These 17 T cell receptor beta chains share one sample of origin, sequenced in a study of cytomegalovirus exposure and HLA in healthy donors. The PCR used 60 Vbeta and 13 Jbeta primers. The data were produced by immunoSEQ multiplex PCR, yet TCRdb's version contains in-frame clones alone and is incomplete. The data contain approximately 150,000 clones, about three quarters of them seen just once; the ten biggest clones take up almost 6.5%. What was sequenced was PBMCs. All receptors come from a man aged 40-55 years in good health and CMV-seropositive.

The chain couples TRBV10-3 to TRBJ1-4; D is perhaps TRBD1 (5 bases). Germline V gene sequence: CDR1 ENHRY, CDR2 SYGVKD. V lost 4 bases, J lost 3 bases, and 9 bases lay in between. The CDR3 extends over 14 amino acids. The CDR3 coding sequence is TGTGCCATCAGTGTCGGGGGGGCTAATGAAAAACTGTTTTTT. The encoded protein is CAISVGGANEKLFF.

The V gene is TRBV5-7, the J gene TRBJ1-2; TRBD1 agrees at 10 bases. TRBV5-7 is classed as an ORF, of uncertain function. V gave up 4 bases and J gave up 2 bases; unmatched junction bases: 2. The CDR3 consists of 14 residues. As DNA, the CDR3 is TGTGCCAGCAGCCCGGGACAGGGGAACTATGGCTACACCTTC. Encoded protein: CASSPGQGNYGYTF.

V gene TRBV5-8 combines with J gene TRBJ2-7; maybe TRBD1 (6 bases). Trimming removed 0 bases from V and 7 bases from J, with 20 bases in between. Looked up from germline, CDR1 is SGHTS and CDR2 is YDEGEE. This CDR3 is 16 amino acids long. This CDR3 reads CASSLAPGHGALEQYF. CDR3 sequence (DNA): TGTGCCAGCAGCTTGGCTCCGGGACATGGGGCCCTGGAGCAGTACTTC.

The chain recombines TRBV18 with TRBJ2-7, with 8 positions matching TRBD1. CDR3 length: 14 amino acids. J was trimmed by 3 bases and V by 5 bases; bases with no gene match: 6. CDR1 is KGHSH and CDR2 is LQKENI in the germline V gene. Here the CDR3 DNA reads TGTGCCAGCTCAGCCAACAGGGGGTTCTACGAGCAGTACTTC. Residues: CASSANRGFYEQYF.

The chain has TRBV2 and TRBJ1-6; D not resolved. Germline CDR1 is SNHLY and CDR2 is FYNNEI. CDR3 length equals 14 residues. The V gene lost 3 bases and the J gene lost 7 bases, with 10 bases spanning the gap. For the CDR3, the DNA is TGTGCCAGCAGTGAGCCAGGAGGGAATTCACCCCTCCACTTT. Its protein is CASSEPGGNSPLHF.

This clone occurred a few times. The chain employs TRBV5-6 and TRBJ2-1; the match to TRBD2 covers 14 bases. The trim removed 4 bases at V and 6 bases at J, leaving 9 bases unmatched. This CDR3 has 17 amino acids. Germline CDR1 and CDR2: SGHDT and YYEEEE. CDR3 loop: CASSAGWTSGRTNEQFF. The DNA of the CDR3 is TGTGCCAGCAGCGCGGGCTGGACTAGCGGGAGGACCAATGAGCAGTTCTTC.

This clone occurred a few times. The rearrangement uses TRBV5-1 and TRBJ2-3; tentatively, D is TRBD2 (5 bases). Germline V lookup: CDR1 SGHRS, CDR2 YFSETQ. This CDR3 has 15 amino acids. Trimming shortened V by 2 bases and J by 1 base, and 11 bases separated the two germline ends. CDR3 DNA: TGCGCCAGCAGCTTCGGGGTCATCCGCACAGATACGCAGTATTTT. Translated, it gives CASSFGVIRTDTQYF.

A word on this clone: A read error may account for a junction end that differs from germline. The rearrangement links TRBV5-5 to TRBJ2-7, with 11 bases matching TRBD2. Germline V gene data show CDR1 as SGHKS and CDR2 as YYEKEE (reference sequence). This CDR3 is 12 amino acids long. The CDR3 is CASSPLAGVRNF. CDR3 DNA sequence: TGTGCCAGCAGCCCACTAGCGGGGGTTCGGAACTTC.

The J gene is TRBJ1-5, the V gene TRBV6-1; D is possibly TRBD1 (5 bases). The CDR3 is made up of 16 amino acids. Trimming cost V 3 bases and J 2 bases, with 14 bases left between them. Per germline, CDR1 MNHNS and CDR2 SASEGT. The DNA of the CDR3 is TGTGCCAGCAGTGATCGGGACTCCTTTGGCAATCAGCCCCAGCATTTT. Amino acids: CASSDRDSFGNQPQHF.

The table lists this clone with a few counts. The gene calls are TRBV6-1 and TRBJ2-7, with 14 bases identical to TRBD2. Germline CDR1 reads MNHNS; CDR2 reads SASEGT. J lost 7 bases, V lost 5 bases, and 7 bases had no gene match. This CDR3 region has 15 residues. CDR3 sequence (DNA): TGTGCCAGCAGTTTGGGACTAGCGGGAGCAGGGGAGCAGTACTTC. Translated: CASSLGLAGAGEQYF.

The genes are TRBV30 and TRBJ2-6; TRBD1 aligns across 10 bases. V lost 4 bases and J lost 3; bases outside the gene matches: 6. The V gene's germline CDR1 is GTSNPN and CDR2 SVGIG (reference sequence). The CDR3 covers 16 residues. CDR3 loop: CAWMGTGEVGANVLTF. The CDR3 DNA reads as TGTGCCTGGATGGGGACAGGGGAGGTTGGGGCCAACGTCCTGACTTTC.

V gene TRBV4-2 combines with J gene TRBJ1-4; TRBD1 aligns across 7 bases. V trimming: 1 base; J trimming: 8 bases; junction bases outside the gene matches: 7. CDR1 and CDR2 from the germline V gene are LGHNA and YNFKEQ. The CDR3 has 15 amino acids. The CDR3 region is CASSQARQGSEKLFF. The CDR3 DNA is TGTGCCAGCAGCCAAGCCAGACAGGGTAGCGAAAAACTGTTTTTT.

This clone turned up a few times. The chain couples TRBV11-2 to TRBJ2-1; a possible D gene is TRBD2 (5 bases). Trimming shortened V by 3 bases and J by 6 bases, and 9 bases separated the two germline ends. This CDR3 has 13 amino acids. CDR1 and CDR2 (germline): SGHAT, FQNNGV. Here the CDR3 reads CASSFLGGNEQFF. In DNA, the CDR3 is TGTGCCAGCAGCTTTCTAGGAGGCAATGAGCAGTTCTTC.

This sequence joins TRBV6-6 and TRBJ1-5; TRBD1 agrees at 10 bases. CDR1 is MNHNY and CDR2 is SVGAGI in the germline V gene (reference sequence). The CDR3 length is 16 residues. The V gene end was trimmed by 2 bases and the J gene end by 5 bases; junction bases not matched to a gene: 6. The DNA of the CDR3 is TGTGCCAGCAGTTACCCCCGGACAGGGGGTGATCAGCCCCAGCATTTT. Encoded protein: CASSYPRTGGDQPQHF.

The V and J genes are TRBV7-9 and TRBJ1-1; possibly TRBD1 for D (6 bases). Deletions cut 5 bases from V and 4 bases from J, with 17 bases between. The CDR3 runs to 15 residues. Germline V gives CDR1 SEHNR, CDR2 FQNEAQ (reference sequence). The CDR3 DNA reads TGTGCCAGCAGCCGGCCACCGGGCAGGGGCACTGAAGCTTTCTTT. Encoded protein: CASSRPPGRGTEAFF.

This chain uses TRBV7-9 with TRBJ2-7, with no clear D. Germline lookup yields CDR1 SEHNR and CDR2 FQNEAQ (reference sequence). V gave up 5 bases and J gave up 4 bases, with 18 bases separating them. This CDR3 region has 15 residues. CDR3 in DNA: TGTGCCAGCAGCCCTACCTCAGGTAGAGTTTACGAGCAGTACTTC. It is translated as CASSPTSGRVYEQYF.

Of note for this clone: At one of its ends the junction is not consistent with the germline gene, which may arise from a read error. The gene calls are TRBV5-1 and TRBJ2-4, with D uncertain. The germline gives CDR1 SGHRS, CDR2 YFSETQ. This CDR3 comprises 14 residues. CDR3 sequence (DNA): TGCGCCAGCAGCTTGGCCGGCGCCGGAAACAGTCAGTACTTC. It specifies CASSLAGAGNSQYF.